The entry below describes one T cell receptor (beta chain). This record belongs to a study of blood T cell repertoires in COVID-19. In the study overall: The samples span acute and convalescent COVID-19 from the United States, Italy and Spain. PBMCs, B-cell-depleted T cells, or T cells were the source of the cDNA or gDNA that made up the material.

Germline-derived CDR1 and CDR2 are LGHNT and FRNRAP. The trim removed 2 bases at V and 0 bases at J, leaving 7 bases unmatched. The CDR3 consists of 20 residues. Authors' data handling: Nucleated cell counts were estimated from reference gene primer amplification. Using immunoSEQ multiplex PCR, the repertoire was profiled, and TCRdb retains in-frame clones only, with some absent. V, J and clone size were drawn from that table, and D and trimming were deduced from the DNA. The sample carries more than 100,000 clones, almost 85% recorded once. This chain links TRBV12-5 with TRBJ2-2, with 15 bases fitting TRBD2. The sequencing sample was made of peripheral blood. The source is a man aged 60 to 69 with acute or convalescent COVID-19. CDR3 sequence (DNA): TGTGCTAGTGGTTTGCAGGCTGGACTAGCGGGAGGGCCGAACACCGGGGAGCTGTTTTTT. Residues: CASGLQAGLAGGPNTGELFF. The full variable domain, completed using reference TRBV12-5 and TRBJ2-2, is DARVTQTPRHKVTEMGQEVTMRCQPILGHNTVFWYRQTMMQGLELLAYFRNRAPLDDSGMPKDRFSAEMPDATLATLKIQPSEPRDSAVYFCASGLQAGLAGGPNTGELFFGEGSRLTVL.